The present T cell receptor beta chain was sequenced within a study of T cell responses to AZD1222 COVID-19 vaccine. The assay was immunoSEQ multiplex PCR, and TCRdb's table has in-frame clones only and misses some. This sample has fewer than 65,000 clones, with 80% to 90% found just once. The CDR3 is 16 amino acids. V gave up 5 bases and J gave up 1 base; unmatched junction bases: 8. The germline V gene has CDR1 SGHRS and CDR2 YFSETQ. The receptor comes from an adult in good health. Specimen: peripheral blood, collected on day 0 of AZD1222 vaccination. The V gene is TRBV5-1, the J gene TRBJ2-5; TRBD2 matches at 10 bases. The CDR3 sequence is CASRRGGLAFQETQYF. CDR3 coding DNA: TGCGCCAGCAGGAGGGGGGGACTAGCGTTCCAAGAGACCCAGTACTTC.